There are a few counts of the clone carrying this TCR beta chain. Its antigen remains unidentified. Unique molecular identifiers featured in each of the TCR beta cDNA libraries. MiXCR, run by TCRdb on the PCR reads, gives a single entry per CDR3 protein. The table lists some 370,000 distinct CDR3 sequences, roughly 35% of them singletons. This CDR3 is built from 13 residues. Trimming left V 6 bases short and J 3 bases short, with 11 bases between. Per the germline V gene, CDR1 is ENHRY and CDR2 is SYGVKD. This sample is part of a study of post-analysis software for immune sequencing data. General study findings and limits: When patients were compared with controls, a handful of TRBV segments were more frequent, TRBV5-6, TRBV5-1 and TRBV20-1 among them.

The sequence came from a girl between 5 and 17 years old with multiple sclerosis. This chain joins TRBV10-3 and TRBJ1-2, with D possibly TRBD1 on 5 matching bases. Sequencing used blood. CDR3 loop: CAISPGVDYGYTF. The CDR3 nucleotides read TGTGCCATCAGCCCGGGGGTCGACTATGGCTACACCTTC.